This T cell receptor (beta chain) originates from a study of cytomegalovirus exposure and HLA in healthy donors. Study overall: Early released data had about 80 million unique TCRs, all coming from HLA-typed donors. Whole-study results and caveats: Researchers left out some V segments, among them TRBV6-2 and TRBV6-3, as indistinguishable.

PCR was performed using 60 Vbeta and 13 Jbeta primers. Profiled with immunoSEQ multiplex PCR; TCRdb holds only in-frame clones, not every one. Altogether 100,000 to 150,000 clones are present, 65% to 85% being singletons, with the ten largest covering approximately 1.5%. Concerning this clone: Its antigen remains unknown.

Germline lookup yields CDR1 MNHEY and CDR2 SVGAGI. The CDR3 contains 15 residues. Unmatched junction bases numbered 6, after V lost 4 bases and J lost 2 bases. The TCR sequence derives from a woman aged 18-30 years in good health and CMV-seronegative. V gene TRBV6-5 combines with J gene TRBJ2-5; 8 bases are shared with TRBD1. The sequenced sample consisted of PBMCs. CDR3 sequence (DNA): TGTGCCAGCAGTTTCAGGGGGCGCCTTCAAGAGACCCAGTACTTC. This sequence encodes CASSFRGRLQETQYF.